This T cell receptor (beta chain) was captured in a study of human T cells and chemical hapten exposure. Study as a whole: 2% DPC was applied to roughly 2 cm by roughly 2 cm of upper inner arm skin for sensitization. Overall study results and limits: Compared to controls, expanded TCRs made significantly more large clusters of similar CDR3s.

Time point in this sample: pre-sensitization, week 0. Treatment defined: therapeutic diphenylcyclopropenone sensitization with weekly scalp DPC. As concerns this clonotype: What it binds is unknown.

TCRdb re-analysed the RACE reads in MiXCR, keeping a single row per CDR3 protein. The sample lists fewer than 300,000 distinct CDR3 sequences, roughly 7.4% occurring once. This CDR3 has 13 amino acids. Per germline, CDR1 LGHDT and CDR2 YNNKEL (reference sequence). Trimming shortened V by 0 bases and J by 7 bases, and 10 bases separated the two germline ends. J is TRBJ2-7 and V is TRBV3-1; no reliable D call. The sequencing here drew on whole blood, taken in connection with sensitization to the hapten diphenylcyclopropenone (DPC). The sequence came from a man between 18 and 35 years old with alopecia areata. Some clones in this sample may be carry-over from other donors' samples. The chain's CDR3 is CASSQDRHGEQYF. The CDR3 bases are TGTGCCAGCAGCCAAGATAGGCATGGAGAGCAGTACTTC.